This TCR beta chain was sequenced for a study of technical replicates of blood from a handful of donors. This CDR3 contains 15 residues. J was trimmed by 6 bases and V by 6 bases; bases with no gene match: 13. In germline, CDR1 is MNHEY, CDR2 SMNVEV (reference sequence). Clones were read by immunoSEQ multiplex PCR, and TCRdb kept only the in-frame ones, dropping some. Of about 84,000 clones in the sample, roughly 98% were seen once. The sequenced sample consisted of T cells isolated from PBMCs. The sequence came from a human donor in good health. V and J are TRBV27 and TRBJ1-2, with TRBD1 matching 7 bases. The CDR3 region has the DNA TGTGCCAGCAGGTACGACGGGACAGCCCTTAATGGCTACACCTTC. Its translation is CASRYDGTALNGYTF.